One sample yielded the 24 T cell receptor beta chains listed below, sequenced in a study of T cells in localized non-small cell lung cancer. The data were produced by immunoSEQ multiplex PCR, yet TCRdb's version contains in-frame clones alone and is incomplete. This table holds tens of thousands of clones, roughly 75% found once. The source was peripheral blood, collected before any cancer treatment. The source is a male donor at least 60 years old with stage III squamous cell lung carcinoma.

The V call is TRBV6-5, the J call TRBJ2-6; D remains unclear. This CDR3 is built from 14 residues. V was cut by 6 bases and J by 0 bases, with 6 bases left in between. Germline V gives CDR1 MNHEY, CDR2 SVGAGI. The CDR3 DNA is TGTGCCAGCAGCCTAAGCTCTGGGGCCAACGTCCTGACTTTC. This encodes CASSLSSGANVLTF.

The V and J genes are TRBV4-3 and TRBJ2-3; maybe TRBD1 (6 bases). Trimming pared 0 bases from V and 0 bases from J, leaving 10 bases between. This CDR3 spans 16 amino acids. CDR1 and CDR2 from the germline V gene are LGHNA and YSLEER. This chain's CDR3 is CASSQEKQGSTDTQYF. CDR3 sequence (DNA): TGCGCCAGCAGCCAAGAAAAACAGGGCAGCACAGATACGCAGTATTTT.

The CDR3 loop is CASSTGRITDTQYF. The CDR3 DNA sequence: TGTGCCAGTAGTACTGGGAGAATCACAGATACGCAGTATTTT. The V call is TRBV19, the J call TRBJ2-3; TRBD2 might be the D (5 bases). The germline V and J ends were trimmed by 4 bases and 2 bases, with 10 bases remaining between them. CDR3 length: 14 residues. Germline-derived CDR1 and CDR2 are LNHDA and SQIVND (reference sequence).

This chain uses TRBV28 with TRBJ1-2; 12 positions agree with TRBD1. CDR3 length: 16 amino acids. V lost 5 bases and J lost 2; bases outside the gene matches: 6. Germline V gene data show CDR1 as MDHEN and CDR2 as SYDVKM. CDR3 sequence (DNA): TGTGCCAGCAGTGTTTCCGGGACAGGGGGCAACTATGGCTACACCTTC. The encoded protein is CASSVSGTGGNYGYTF.

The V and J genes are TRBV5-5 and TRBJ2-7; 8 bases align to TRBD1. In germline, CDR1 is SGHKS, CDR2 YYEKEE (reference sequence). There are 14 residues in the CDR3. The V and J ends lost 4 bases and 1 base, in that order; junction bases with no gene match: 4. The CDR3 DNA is TGTGCCAGCAGCCAAGGACAGGGTTCCTACGAGCAGTACTTC. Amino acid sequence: CASSQGQGSYEQYF.

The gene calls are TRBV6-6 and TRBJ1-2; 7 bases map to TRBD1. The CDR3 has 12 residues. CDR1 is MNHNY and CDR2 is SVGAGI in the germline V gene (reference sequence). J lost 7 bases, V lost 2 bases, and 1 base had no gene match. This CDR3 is CASSYEGAGYTF. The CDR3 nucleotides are TGTGCCAGCAGTTACGAGGGGGCTGGCTACACCTTC.

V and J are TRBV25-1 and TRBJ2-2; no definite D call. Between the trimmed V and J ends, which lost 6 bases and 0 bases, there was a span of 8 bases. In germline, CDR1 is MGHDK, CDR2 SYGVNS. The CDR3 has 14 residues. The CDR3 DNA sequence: TGTGCCAGCAGACGGAACTCGAACACCGGGGAGCTGTTTTTT. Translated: CASRRNSNTGELFF.

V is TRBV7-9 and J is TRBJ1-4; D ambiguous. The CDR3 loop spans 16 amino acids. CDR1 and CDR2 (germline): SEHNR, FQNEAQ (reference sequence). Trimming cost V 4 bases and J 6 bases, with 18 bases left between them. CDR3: CASSSRAVGADEKLFF. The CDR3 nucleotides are TGTGCCAGCAGCTCCCGGGCCGTTGGTGCCGATGAAAAACTGTTTTTT.

Here the CDR3 DNA reads TGTGCCAGCTCACCACTCGGAGGGGGTAGGAATGAGCAGTTCTTC. Its translation is CASSPLGGGRNEQFF. The chain uses TRBV18 and TRBJ2-1; D is possibly TRBD1 or TRBD2 (6 bases each). From germline, CDR1 is KGHSH and CDR2 LQKENI. The V gene lost 1 base and the J gene lost 7 bases, with 14 bases spanning the gap. This CDR3 has 15 amino acids.

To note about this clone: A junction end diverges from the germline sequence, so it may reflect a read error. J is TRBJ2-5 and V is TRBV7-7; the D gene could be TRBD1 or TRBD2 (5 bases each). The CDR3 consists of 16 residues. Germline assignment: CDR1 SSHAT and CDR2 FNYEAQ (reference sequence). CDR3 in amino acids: CASSLGDLPATETQYF. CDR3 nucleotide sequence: TGTGCTAGCAGCTTAGGGGACCTGCCTGCGACTGAGACCCAGTACTTC.

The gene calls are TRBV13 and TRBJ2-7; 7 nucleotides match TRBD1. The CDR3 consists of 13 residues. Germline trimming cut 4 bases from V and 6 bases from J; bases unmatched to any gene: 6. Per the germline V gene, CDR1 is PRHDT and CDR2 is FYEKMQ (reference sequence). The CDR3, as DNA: TGTGCCAGCAGCTCCTTAGACAGGGCCGAGCAGTACTTC. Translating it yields CASSSLDRAEQYF.

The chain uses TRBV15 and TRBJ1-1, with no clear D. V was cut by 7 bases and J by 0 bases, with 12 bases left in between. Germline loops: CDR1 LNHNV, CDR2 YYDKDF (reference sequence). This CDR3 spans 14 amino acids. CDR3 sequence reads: CATNGPGMNTEAFF. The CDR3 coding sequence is TGTGCCACCAACGGACCGGGGATGAACACTGAAGCTTTCTTT.

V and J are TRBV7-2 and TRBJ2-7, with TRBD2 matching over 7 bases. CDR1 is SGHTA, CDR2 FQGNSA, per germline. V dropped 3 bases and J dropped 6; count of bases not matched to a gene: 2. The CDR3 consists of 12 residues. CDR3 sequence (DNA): TGTGCCAGCAGCTTTCCGGGGGGCGAGCAGTACTTC. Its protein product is CASSFPGGEQYF.

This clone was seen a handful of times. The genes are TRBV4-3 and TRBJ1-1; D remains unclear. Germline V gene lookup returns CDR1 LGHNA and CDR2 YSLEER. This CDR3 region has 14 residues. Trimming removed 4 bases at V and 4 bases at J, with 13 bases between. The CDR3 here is CASSLRSTGTEAFF. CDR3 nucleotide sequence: TGCGCCAGCAGCCTTAGGAGCACGGGCACTGAAGCTTTCTTT.

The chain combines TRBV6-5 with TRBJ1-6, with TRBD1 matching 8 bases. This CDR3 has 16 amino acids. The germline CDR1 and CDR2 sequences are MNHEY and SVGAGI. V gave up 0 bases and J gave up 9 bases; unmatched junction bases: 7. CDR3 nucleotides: TGTGCCAGCAGTTACTCTGTCCGACAGGGGATTTCACCCCTCCACTTT. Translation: CASSYSVRQGISPLHF.

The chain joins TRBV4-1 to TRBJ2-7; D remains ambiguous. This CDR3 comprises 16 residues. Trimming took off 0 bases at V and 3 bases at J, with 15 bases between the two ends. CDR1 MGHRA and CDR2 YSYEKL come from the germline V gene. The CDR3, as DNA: TGCGCCAGCAGCCAAGACACCCGGGCTAGAGGCTACGAGCAGTACTTC. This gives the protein CASSQDTRARGYEQYF.

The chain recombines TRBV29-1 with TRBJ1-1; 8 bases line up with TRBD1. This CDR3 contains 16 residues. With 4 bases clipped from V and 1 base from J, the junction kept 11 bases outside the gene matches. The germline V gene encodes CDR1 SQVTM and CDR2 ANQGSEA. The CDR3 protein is CSVASPGGIGNTEAFF. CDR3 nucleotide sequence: TGCAGCGTTGCTTCACCAGGGGGCATTGGGAACACTGAAGCTTTCTTT.

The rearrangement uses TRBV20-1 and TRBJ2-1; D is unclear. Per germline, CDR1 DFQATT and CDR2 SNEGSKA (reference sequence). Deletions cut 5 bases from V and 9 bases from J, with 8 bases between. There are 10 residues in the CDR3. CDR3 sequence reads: CSAASVEQFF. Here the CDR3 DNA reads TGCAGTGCTGCGAGTGTTGAGCAGTTCTTC.

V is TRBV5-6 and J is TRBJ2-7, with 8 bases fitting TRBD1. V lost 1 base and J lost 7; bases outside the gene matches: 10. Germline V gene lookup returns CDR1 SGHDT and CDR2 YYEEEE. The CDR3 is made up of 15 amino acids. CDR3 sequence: CASSLPGQGWKEQYF. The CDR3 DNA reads TGTGCCAGCAGCTTGCCTGGACAGGGCTGGAAGGAGCAGTACTTC.

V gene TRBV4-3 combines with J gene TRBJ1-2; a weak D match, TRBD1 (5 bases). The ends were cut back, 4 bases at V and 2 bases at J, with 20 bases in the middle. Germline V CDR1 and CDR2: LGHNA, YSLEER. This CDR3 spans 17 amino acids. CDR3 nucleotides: TGCGCCAGCAGCCCAAACCCCCGGGACGCTTTAAACTATGGCTACACCTTC. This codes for CASSPNPRDALNYGYTF.

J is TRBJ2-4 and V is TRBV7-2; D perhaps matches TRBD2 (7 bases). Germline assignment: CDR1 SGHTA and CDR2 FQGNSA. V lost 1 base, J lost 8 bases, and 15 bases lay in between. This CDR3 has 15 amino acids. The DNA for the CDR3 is TGTGCCAGCAGCTTAGGGGGGGGCAGGGATGACATTCAGTACTTC. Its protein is CASSLGGGRDDIQYF.

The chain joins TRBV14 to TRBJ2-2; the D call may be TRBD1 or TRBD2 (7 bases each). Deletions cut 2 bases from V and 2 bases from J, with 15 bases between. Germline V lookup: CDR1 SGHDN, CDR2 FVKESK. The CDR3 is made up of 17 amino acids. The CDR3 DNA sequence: TGTGCCAGCAGCCAAAGCGGGACAGAGTTTAACACCGGGGAGCTGTTTTTT. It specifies CASSQSGTEFNTGELFF.

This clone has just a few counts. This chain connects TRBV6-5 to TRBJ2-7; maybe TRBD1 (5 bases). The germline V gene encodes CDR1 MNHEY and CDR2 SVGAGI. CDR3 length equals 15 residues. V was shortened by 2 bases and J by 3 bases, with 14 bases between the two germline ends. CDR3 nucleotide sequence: TGTGCCAGCAGTTACGGGGCCGCTGAGGTCTACGAGCAGTACTTC. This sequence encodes CASSYGAAEVYEQYF.

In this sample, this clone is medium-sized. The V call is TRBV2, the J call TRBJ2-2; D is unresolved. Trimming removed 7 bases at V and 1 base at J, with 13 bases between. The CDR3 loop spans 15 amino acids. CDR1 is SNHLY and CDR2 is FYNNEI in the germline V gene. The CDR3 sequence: CASTNRNGNTGELFF. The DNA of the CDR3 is TGTGCCAGCACCAATCGGAACGGGAACACCGGGGAGCTGTTTTTT.